A single sample gave rise to the 14 T cell receptor beta chains below, sequenced in a study of cytomegalovirus exposure and HLA in healthy donors. Clones were sequenced by immunoSEQ multiplex PCR, and TCRdb holds only the in-frame ones, with some missing. The sample includes about 220,000 clones, around 90% of them seen just once. Sequencing input: PBMCs. The receptors were sampled from a woman under 30 in good health and CMV-seronegative.

The gene calls are TRBV6-6 and TRBJ2-7; no firm D call. The CDR3 contains 13 residues. Trimming took 4 bases from V and 3 from J, leaving 10 bases between them. In germline, CDR1 is MNHNY, CDR2 SVGAGI (reference sequence). CDR3 sequence reads: CASSSAALYEQYF. The DNA for the CDR3 is TGTGCCAGCAGTTCCGCGGCCCTCTACGAGCAGTACTTC.

This chain connects TRBV10-3 to TRBJ1-2, with TRBD1 as a possible D gene (5 bases). Per germline, CDR1 ENHRY and CDR2 SYGVKD. Between the trimmed V and J ends, which lost 3 bases and 2 bases, there was a span of 13 bases. The CDR3 spans 15 residues. The CDR3 nucleotides read TGTGCCATCAGTGAAAAGTGGACACAAAACTATGGCTACACCTTC. Encoded protein: CAISEKWTQNYGYTF.

This clone was found once. This chain connects TRBV11-3 to TRBJ2-5; 7 nucleotides line up with TRBD1. Germline values: CDR1 SGHNT, CDR2 YENEEA. V was pared by 6 bases and J by 13 bases, with 14 bases of the junction left unmatched. This CDR3 is built from 13 residues. CDR3 loop: CASRPRQRGLRYF. The CDR3 coding sequence is TGTGCCAGCAGGCCACGACAGAGGGGGCTGCGGTACTTC.

On this clone: Other DNA sequences in this specimen translate into the identical CDR3. The rearrangement uses TRBV5-1 and TRBJ2-3; perhaps TRBD2 as D (6 bases). CDR1 SGHRS and CDR2 YFSETQ come from the germline V gene. Trimming pared 0 bases from V and 6 bases from J, leaving 14 bases between. The length of the CDR3 is 15 residues. Written as DNA, the CDR3 is TGCGCCAGCAGCTTGGCCGATTCACGGGGGGATACGCAGTATTTT. Translated, it gives CASSLADSRGDTQYF.

The gene calls are TRBV4-2 and TRBJ2-2; TRBD1 agrees at 8 bases. Germline CDR1 and CDR2: LGHNA and YNFKEQ. V was clipped by 3 bases and J by 3 bases; unmatched bases: 6. The CDR3 has 16 residues. The CDR3 DNA reads TGTGCCAGCAGCCAGTTTGGACAGGGAGACACCGGGGAGCTGTTTTTT. This gives the protein CASSQFGQGDTGELFF.

This chain links TRBV5-1 with TRBJ2-6, with 11 positions matching TRBD1. This CDR3 is built from 17 residues. CDR1 and CDR2 (germline): SGHRS, YFSETQ. J gave up 0 bases and V 5 bases, and 4 bases lay outside the gene matches. The CDR3 sequence: CASSAGTGGSGANVLTF. The CDR3 DNA reads TGCGCCAGCAGTGCCGGGACAGGGGGCTCTGGGGCCAACGTCCTGACTTTC.

This clone was detected a few times. This rearrangement joins TRBV30 to TRBJ1-5; tentatively, D is TRBD1 (5 bases). Germline V gene data show CDR1 as GTSNPN and CDR2 as SVGIG (reference sequence). The CDR3 covers 13 residues. The V gene lost 1 base and the J gene lost 2 bases, with 6 bases spanning the gap. CDR3 loop: CAWSEQGNQPQHF. In DNA form, the CDR3 reads TGTGCCTGGAGTGAACAGGGCAATCAGCCCCAGCATTTT.

The V gene is TRBV6-5, the J gene TRBJ1-2, with D maybe TRBD1 (6 bases). CDR3 size: 15 residues. Per germline, CDR1 MNHEY and CDR2 SVGAGI. V lost 2 bases and J lost 7, with 17 bases in between. CDR3 sequence: CASSYGTTPLGGYTF. CDR3 DNA sequence: TGTGCCAGCAGTTACGGGACAACCCCTCTGGGTGGCTACACCTTC.

The rearrangement uses TRBV30 and TRBJ1-6; 7 bases are shared with TRBD1. V trimming: 5 bases; J trimming: 6 bases; junction bases outside the gene matches: 10. Germline CDR1 reads GTSNPN; CDR2 reads SVGIG (reference sequence). This CDR3 is 15 amino acids long. The CDR3 DNA is TGTGCCTGGTCTTACCTCACAGGGGCTAATTCACCCCTCCACTTT. Protein product: CAWSYLTGANSPLHF.

The chain combines TRBV29-1 with TRBJ1-2; D is possibly TRBD1 (5 bases). V lost 8 bases to trimming and J lost 8 bases, with 15 bases between them. The CDR3 is 11 residues long. CDR1 is SQVTM and CDR2 is ANQGSEA in the germline V gene. In DNA, the CDR3 is TGCAGCTTCCTGGGGGGTTCCGGCTACACCTTC. Protein product: CSFLGGSGYTF.

The rearrangement uses TRBV7-9 and TRBJ1-1, with D unresolved. The CDR3 runs 14 residues. Germline V CDR1 and CDR2: SEHNR, FQNEAQ (reference sequence). Trimming took off 0 bases at V and 4 bases at J, with 9 bases between the two ends. The CDR3 sequence is CASSLARESTEAFF. The CDR3 DNA is TGTGCCAGCAGCTTAGCGAGGGAGAGCACTGAAGCTTTCTTT.

This CDR3 is CAWSEGENTEAFF. In nucleotides, the CDR3 is TGTGCCTGGAGTGAGGGGGAGAACACTGAAGCTTTCTTT. V gene TRBV30 combines with J gene TRBJ1-1; maybe TRBD1 (6 bases). Between the trimmed V and J ends, which lost 1 base and 1 base, there was a span of 7 bases. This CDR3 is built from 13 residues. CDR1 is GTSNPN, CDR2 SVGIG, per germline (reference sequence).

The chain recombines TRBV11-3 with TRBJ2-2; 8 bases map to TRBD2. Germline assignment: CDR1 SGHNT and CDR2 YENEEA. Trimming removed 5 bases from V and 3 bases from J; junction bases left unmatched: 11. The CDR3 runs to 17 residues. The CDR3 DNA reads TGTGCCAGCAGCCCCGGCTCGGCGGGAGGCTACACCGGGGAGCTGTTTTTT. Translating it yields CASSPGSAGGYTGELFF.

V gene TRBV27 combines with J gene TRBJ2-1; the match to TRBD2 covers 7 bases. CDR1 and CDR2 from the germline V gene are MNHEY and SMNVEV (reference sequence). V trimming: 11 bases; J trimming: 5 bases; junction bases outside the gene matches: 6. The CDR3 totals 12 residues. CDR3 sequence reads: CAAAGVHNEQFF. The DNA of the CDR3 is TGTGCCGCTGCGGGGGTACACAATGAGCAGTTCTTC.